Shown below are 3 T cell receptor beta chains from a single sample sequenced in a study of T cells in Graves' hyperthyroidism and ophthalmopathy. Researchers amplified the TCR beta CDR3 regions from RNA transcripts. During a first-round RT-PCR of the TCR CDR3, the HTBI primer set was used. A single record per CDR3 protein comes from TCRdb applying MiXCR to the multiplex PCR reads. The table includes approximately 590,000 distinct CDR3 sequences, more than 15% detected once. The material sequenced was blood. These receptors were collected from a woman aged 25 to 39 with Graves' hyperthyroidism.

This clonotype appeared many times. In DNA form, the CDR3 reads TGCAGCGTTGAAGATCCAGAGACAGGGGTAACAGATACGCAGTATTTT. Protein: CSVEDPETGVTDTQYF. V usage is TRBV29-1 and J usage is TRBJ2-3, with TRBD1 matching over 8 bases. The CDR3 has 16 amino acids. J gave up 3 bases and V 0 bases, and 8 bases lay outside the gene matches. The germline V gene has CDR1 SQVTM and CDR2 ANQGSEA.

This clonotype was counted many times. The rearrangement links TRBV6-2 or TRBV6-3 to TRBJ2-5; D possibly corresponds to TRBD2 (5 bases). CDR3 length: 15 amino acids. The V end lost 6 bases, the J end lost 3 bases, and 17 bases lay between the germline ends. From germline, CDR1 is MNHEY and CDR2 SVGEGT. CDR3 residues: CASRKLQSGKETQYF. Here the CDR3 DNA reads TGTGCCAGCAGGAAGCTACAGTCCGGGAAAGAGACCCAGTACTTC.

This clonotype was observed at least ten times. The chain employs TRBV12-3 or TRBV12-4 and TRBJ2-2; 8 bases are shared with TRBD1. The CDR3 contains 16 residues. V gave up 6 bases and J gave up 4 bases; unmatched junction bases: 10. In DNA form, the CDR3 reads TGTGCCAGCAGGACAGGACAGGGCCATTCCACCGGGGAGCTGTTTTTT. Translated, it gives CASRTGQGHSTGELFF.